The clone carrying this T cell receptor (beta chain) was detected only once. The record originates from a study of metastatic and nonmetastatic thyroid tumors. Whole-study context: Repertoire comparisons spanned blood and tumor or nodule tissue from malignant and benign thyroid patients.

TCRdb reassembled clones from the PCR reads with MiXCR. This sample has 60,000 or so clones, with more than 25% found just once. The CDR3 has 11 residues. Per the germline V gene, CDR1 is SGHAT and CDR2 is FQNNGV. Trimming took off 5 bases at V and 2 bases at J, with 4 bases between the two ends. Thyroid surgery took place with no prior treatment in any patient. This receptor was obtained from a female donor with papillary thyroid cancer or a benign thyroid nodule (not recorded which). Some clones in this sample may be carry-over from other donors' samples. The J gene is TRBJ2-7, the V gene TRBV11-2; D ambiguous. Specimen: blood. For the CDR3, the DNA is TGTGCCAGCAGCATTCCCTACGAGCAGTACTTC. Translating gives CASSIPYEQYF.